The 30 T cell receptor beta chains presented below share a single source sample, sequenced in a study of CD8 T cells in ankylosing spondylitis. Each CDR3 protein is one row after TCRdb ran MiXCR on the 5' RACE reads. This sample has about 340,000 distinct CDR3 sequences, with roughly 14% found just once. Sequencing input: blood, either unsorted or a sorted T cell fraction (not recorded which). The origin of the receptors is a male donor with ankylosing spondylitis or in good health (not recorded which).

This clonotype was counted only a few times. The J gene is TRBJ2-7, the V gene TRBV7-2; 9 bases are a match to TRBD1. This CDR3 spans 15 amino acids. Per the germline V gene, CDR1 is SGHTA and CDR2 is FQGNSA. V shed 2 bases, J shed 3 bases, and the junction held 5 bases outside the gene matches. CDR3 bases: TGTGCCAGCAGCTTATGGGGACAGGGCTTCTACGAGCAGTACTTC. Amino acid sequence: CASSLWGQGFYEQYF.

This clonotype showed up just a few times. This chain links TRBV27 with TRBJ1-1, with unresolved D. V lost 3 bases, J lost 1 base, and 6 bases lay in between. Germline CDR1 reads MNHEY; CDR2 reads SMNVEV (reference sequence). The CDR3 totals 13 residues. The CDR3 loop is CASSFDGNTEAFF. The CDR3 bases are TGTGCCAGCAGTTTCGACGGGAACACTGAAGCTTTCTTT.

This clonotype was counted a few times. This CDR3 is CSVGEGGINQPQHF. The CDR3 DNA is TGCAGCGTCGGGGAGGGGGGCATCAATCAGCCCCAGCATTTT. The chain carries TRBV29-1 and TRBJ1-5, with D possibly being TRBD1 (6 bases). The CDR3 has 14 residues. With 6 bases removed from V and 3 bases from J, the gap between germline ends came to 15 bases. The germline V gene encodes CDR1 SQVTM and CDR2 ANQGSEA. The whole variable domain, remainder taken from reference TRBV29-1 and TRBJ1-5, is SAVISQKPSRDICQRGTSLTIQCQVDSQVTMMFWYRQQPGQSLTLIATANQGSEATYESGFVIDKFPISRPNLTFSTLTVSNMSPEDSSIYLCSVGEGGINQPQHFGDGTRLSIL.

The rearrangement joins TRBV20-1 to TRBJ2-7; a weak D match, TRBD2 (5 bases). CDR3 size: 12 residues. Trimming shortened V by 6 bases and J by 3 bases, and 12 bases separated the two germline ends. CDR1 and CDR2 (germline): DFQATT, SNEGSKA (reference sequence). In DNA, the CDR3 is TGCAGTGCCACCCGGGAAGACTACGAGCAGTACTTC. The encoded protein is CSATREDYEQYF.

This clonotype was detected a few times. The V and J genes are TRBV15 and TRBJ2-3, with D unclear. Germline V gene data show CDR1 as LNHNV and CDR2 as YYDKDF (reference sequence). There are 15 residues in the CDR3. V lost 2 bases and J 5 bases, leaving 14 bases between the germline ends. The CDR3 spells CATSRRFEAVDTQYF. The CDR3 coding sequence is TGTGCCACCAGCAGAAGATTTGAGGCCGTAGATACGCAGTATTTT.

The V gene is TRBV20-1, the J gene TRBJ2-3; 10 bases match TRBD2. This CDR3 has 13 residues. Germline V gene data show CDR1 as DFQATT and CDR2 as SNEGSKA (reference sequence). Germline trimming cut 5 bases from V and 6 bases from J; bases unmatched to any gene: 5. The CDR3 here is CSAYPGLADTQYF. Here the CDR3 DNA reads TGCAGTGCTTACCCGGGACTAGCGGATACGCAGTATTTT.

This clonotype was seen a handful of times. This sequence joins TRBV6-1 and TRBJ2-3, with a tentative D call TRBD2 (5 bases). CDR1 is MNHNS and CDR2 is SASEGT in the germline V gene. V lost 1 base and J 6 bases, leaving 14 bases between the germline ends. The CDR3 sequence is 15 residues long. CDR3 DNA: TGTGCCAGCAGTGAAGTCCGGGATCTAGTCGATACGCAGTATTTT. This codes for CASSEVRDLVDTQYF.

This sequence joins TRBV3-1 and TRBJ1-1; D possibly corresponds to TRBD1 (6 bases). V was trimmed by 1 base and J by 4 bases, leaving 16 bases between them. Germline CDR1 LGHDT, CDR2 YNNKEL (reference sequence). This CDR3 spans 16 amino acids. The CDR3 loop reads CASSQVLQGRGTEAFF. The CDR3 DNA sequence: TGTGCCAGCAGCCAAGTTTTACAGGGAAGGGGCACTGAAGCTTTCTTT.

This chain joins TRBV5-1 and TRBJ2-1; 7 nucleotides match TRBD2. CDR3 length: 16 amino acids. V was pared by 2 bases and J by 2 bases, with 7 bases of the junction left unmatched. Germline lookup yields CDR1 SGHRS and CDR2 YFSETQ. CDR3 amino acids: CASSFTAGVAYNEQFF. DNA for the CDR3: TGCGCCAGCAGCTTTACCGCGGGGGTCGCCTACAATGAGCAGTTCTTC.

The table lists this clonotype with many counts. The rearrangement joins TRBV29-1 to TRBJ1-1; maybe TRBD1 (6 bases). The germline gives CDR1 SQVTM, CDR2 ANQGSEA. Deletions cut 7 bases from V and 8 bases from J, with 23 bases between. The CDR3 has 14 amino acids. CDR3: CSAGTPTGPSEAFF. The CDR3 DNA reads as TGCAGCGCCGGAACCCCGACAGGCCCATCAGAAGCTTTCTTT.

This clonotype has a count of ten or more. The chain has TRBV11-3 and TRBJ2-1; no clear D. This CDR3 is 13 amino acids long. Looked up from germline, CDR1 is SGHNT and CDR2 is YENEEA. Trimming took 0 bases from V and 4 from J, leaving 4 bases between them. The CDR3 bases are TGTGCCAGCAGCTTAGAGGGTTACAATGAGCAGTTCTTC. Encoded protein: CASSLEGYNEQFF.

The sample holds a few counts of this clonotype. The genes are TRBV9 and TRBJ2-7, with D possibly called TRBD1 or TRBD2 (5 bases each). Between the trimmed V and J ends, which lost 0 bases and 9 bases, there was a span of 13 bases. The CDR3 loop spans 13 amino acids. Germline V gene data show CDR1 as SGDLS and CDR2 as YYNGEE. This chain's CDR3 is CASSVEGTTRQYF. DNA for the CDR3: TGTGCCAGCAGCGTAGAAGGGACGACTCGGCAGTACTTC.

The chain uses TRBV5-4 and TRBJ2-3, with 9 positions matching TRBD2. Per germline, CDR1 SGHNT and CDR2 YYREEE (reference sequence). The junction had 15 bases not matched to a gene; V was cut back by 3 bases and J by 7 bases. The CDR3 spans 17 residues. This chain's CDR3 is CASSSMATSGIPNTQYF. The CDR3 DNA is TGTGCCAGCAGCTCCATGGCGACTAGCGGCATCCCGAATACGCAGTATTTT.

Here the CDR3 DNA reads TGCAGCTCACAGGCGGGGGGCCAAGAGACCCAGTACTTC. This encodes CSSQAGGQETQYF. The V call is TRBV29-1, the J call TRBJ2-5; TRBD2 matches at 8 bases. This CDR3 region has 13 residues. Germline values: CDR1 SQVTM, CDR2 ANQGSEA. The V segment lost 8 bases and the J segment 1 base; nucleotides outside the gene matches: 6.

This clonotype was detected many times. The CDR3 DNA sequence: TGTGCCAGCAGTGATGGGGGAAAGACTAATGAAAAACTGTTTTTT. Residues: CASSDGGKTNEKLFF. V is TRBV6-1 and J is TRBJ1-4, with TRBD1 as a possible D gene (5 bases). The V and J ends lost 3 bases and 2 bases respectively, with 10 bases between them. Germline-derived CDR1 and CDR2 are MNHNS and SASEGT. The CDR3 runs 15 residues.

This rearrangement joins TRBV29-1 to TRBJ2-5, with TRBD2 matching 7 bases. J lost 5 bases, V lost 4 bases, and 7 bases had no gene match. The CDR3 extends over 13 amino acids. Germline V gene sequence: CDR1 SQVTM, CDR2 ANQGSEA. CDR3 region: CSVVTTSTETQYF. CDR3 DNA: TGCAGCGTTGTAACGACTAGCACGGAGACCCAGTACTTC.

In its sample, this clonotype was seen a few times. The CDR3 spells CASSLSPGGSNQPQHF. Written as DNA, the CDR3 is TGTGCCAGCAGTTTATCTCCAGGGGGGAGCAATCAGCCCCAGCATTTT. The chain couples TRBV27 to TRBJ1-5, with 7 bases fitting TRBD1. Germline V gene sequence: CDR1 MNHEY, CDR2 SMNVEV (reference sequence). Trimming removed 0 bases from V and 1 base from J; junction bases left unmatched: 3. This CDR3 has 16 amino acids.

This clonotype was observed at least ten times. The CDR3 loop reads CASSQREFWGNDEQYF. DNA of the CDR3: TGCGCCAGCAGCCAACGAGAGTTTTGGGGGAACGACGAGCAGTACTTC. The chain has TRBV4-1 and TRBJ2-7; D is perhaps TRBD1 or TRBD2 (5 bases each). The V and J ends lost 2 bases and 5 bases respectively, with 19 bases between them. Germline values: CDR1 MGHRA, CDR2 YSYEKL. The CDR3 loop spans 16 amino acids.

This clonotype has a handful of counts. The chain links TRBV7-9 to TRBJ2-3; 10 positions match TRBD2. The CDR3 is 16 residues long. Germline V gene data show CDR1 as SEHNR and CDR2 as FQNEAQ (reference sequence). Trimming took 4 bases from V and 1 from J; bases not matched to a gene: 5. The CDR3 reads CASSWASGGGTDTQYF. For the CDR3, the DNA is TGTGCCAGCAGCTGGGCTAGCGGGGGAGGCACAGATACGCAGTATTTT.

The chain combines TRBV18 with TRBJ2-3, with a possible D match to TRBD2 (7 bases). The germline V gene encodes CDR1 KGHSH and CDR2 LQKENI. V was pared by 3 bases and J by 4 bases, with 17 bases between. The CDR3 covers 16 residues. Here the CDR3 reads CASSPGNREGADTQYF. CDR3 nucleotide sequence: TGTGCCAGCTCACCTGGCAACAGGGAGGGCGCAGATACGCAGTATTTT.

This clonotype has only a few counts. The CDR3 sequence is CASSLQQGKETQYF. The CDR3, as DNA: TGCGCCAGCAGCTTGCAACAGGGGAAAGAGACCCAGTACTTC. V and J are TRBV5-1 and TRBJ2-5, with TRBD1 matching 7 bases. The length of the CDR3 is 14 residues. J was trimmed by 3 bases and V by 1 base; bases with no gene match: 3. Germline V gene data show CDR1 as SGHRS and CDR2 as YFSETQ.

The sample holds many counts of this clonotype. The rearrangement joins TRBV20-1 to TRBJ1-1, with D unclear. CDR1 is DFQATT, CDR2 SNEGSKA, per germline (reference sequence). CDR3 length: 14 residues. V was clipped by 6 bases and J by 2 bases, with 16 bases between them. CDR3 nucleotides: TGCAGTGCCCCCGGGCTCGGTGGAAACACTGAAGCTTTCTTT. This encodes CSAPGLGGNTEAFF.

This chain joins TRBV12-3 or TRBV12-4 and TRBJ1-2, with D unclear. This CDR3 is built from 13 residues. Trimming left V 7 bases short and J 7 bases short, with 16 bases between. The CDR3 loop is CASTPELGIGYTF. CDR3 bases: TGTGCCAGCACCCCTGAGTTGGGAATTGGCTACACCTTC.

The table lists this clonotype with a few counts. The V and J genes are TRBV5-5 and TRBJ1-5, with D perhaps matching TRBD1 (5 bases). Trimming pared 5 bases from V and 12 bases from J, leaving 21 bases between. The germline V gene has CDR1 SGHKS and CDR2 YYEKEE (reference sequence). This CDR3 spans 14 amino acids. The CDR3 sequence: CASSSLGSAGLQHF. CDR3 DNA: TGTGCCAGCAGTTCACTCGGGTCGGCAGGGCTCCAGCATTTT.

The chain carries TRBV20-1 and TRBJ2-3, with 8 bases fitting TRBD2. The CDR3 runs 14 residues. V shed 3 bases, J shed 3 bases, and the junction held 5 bases outside the gene matches. Germline values: CDR1 DFQATT, CDR2 SNEGSKA (reference sequence). The CDR3 bases are TGCAGTGCTAGGATGGGACTAGAGACAGATACGCAGTATTTT. Its protein is CSARMGLETDTQYF.

This clonotype was observed a handful of times. V usage is TRBV4-1 and J usage is TRBJ2-1; 10 positions match TRBD2. Unmatched junction bases numbered 11, after V lost 0 bases and J lost 9 bases. This CDR3 is built from 17 residues. In germline, CDR1 is MGHRA, CDR2 YSYEKL. CDR3 bases: TGCGCCAGCAGCCAAGAAGGGGCGGGACTAGCGTCTAGTGAGCAGTTCTTC. It encodes CASSQEGAGLASSEQFF.

The rearrangement joins TRBV12-3 or TRBV12-4 to TRBJ2-2; 10 positions match TRBD1. There are 15 residues in the CDR3. The junction had 5 bases not matched to a gene; V was cut back by 5 bases and J by 5 bases. The CDR3: CASSVGQGRTGELFF. Written as DNA, the CDR3 is TGTGCCAGCAGTGTGGGACAGGGGAGAACCGGGGAGCTGTTTTTT.

This clonotype was counted between two and nine times. The chain combines TRBV20-1 with TRBJ1-1, with D possibly being TRBD1 (6 bases). There are 13 residues in the CDR3. Germline V gene sequence: CDR1 DFQATT, CDR2 SNEGSKA (reference sequence). Trimming pared 5 bases from V and 0 bases from J, leaving 10 bases between. CDR3 bases: TGCAGTGCTGGGGGGACATTGAACACTGAAGCTTTCTTT. It is translated as CSAGGTLNTEAFF.

This clonotype was recorded a few times. The chain links TRBV12-3 or TRBV12-4 to TRBJ1-1, with 7 bases matching TRBD1. The V and J ends lost 10 bases and 1 base, in that order; junction bases with no gene match: 15. The CDR3 has 16 residues. The CDR3 spells CAIRGSGTAQNTEAFF. The CDR3 DNA follows: TGTGCCATCAGAGGATCCGGGACAGCCCAGAACACTGAAGCTTTCTTT.

V and J are TRBV11-2 and TRBJ1-4, with D maybe TRBD1 (6 bases). CDR1 is SGHAT and CDR2 is FQNNGV in the germline V gene. V was pared by 5 bases and J by 10 bases, with 8 bases between. The length of the CDR3 is 11 residues. The CDR3 region has the DNA TGTGCCAGCAGCCCGGACAGAAAACTGTTTTTT. This translates into CASSPDRKLFF.